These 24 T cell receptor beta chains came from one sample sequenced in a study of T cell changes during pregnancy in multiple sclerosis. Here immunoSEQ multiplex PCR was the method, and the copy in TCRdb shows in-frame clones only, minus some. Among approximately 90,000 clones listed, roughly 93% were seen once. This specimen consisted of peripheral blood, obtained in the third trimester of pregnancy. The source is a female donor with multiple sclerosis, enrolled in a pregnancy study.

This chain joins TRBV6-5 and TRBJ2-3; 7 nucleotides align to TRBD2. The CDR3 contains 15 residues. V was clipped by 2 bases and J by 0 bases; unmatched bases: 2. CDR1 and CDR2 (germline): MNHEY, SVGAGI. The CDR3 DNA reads TGTGCCAGCAGTTACGAGCGGGGAAGCACAGATACGCAGTATTTT. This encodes CASSYERGSTDTQYF.

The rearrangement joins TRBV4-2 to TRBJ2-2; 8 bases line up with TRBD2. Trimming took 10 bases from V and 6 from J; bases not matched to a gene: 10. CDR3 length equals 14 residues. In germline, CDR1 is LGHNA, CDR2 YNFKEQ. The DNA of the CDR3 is TGTGCCATCGGCGAAATGGGACTAGCCGGGGAGCTGTTTTTT. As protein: CAIGEMGLAGELFF.

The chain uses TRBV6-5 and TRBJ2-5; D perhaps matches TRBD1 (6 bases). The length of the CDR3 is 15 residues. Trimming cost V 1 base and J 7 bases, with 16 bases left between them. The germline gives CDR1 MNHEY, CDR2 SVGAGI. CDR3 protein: CASSYWGHIMGTQYF. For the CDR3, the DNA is TGTGCCAGCAGTTACTGGGGACATATAATGGGGACCCAGTACTTC.

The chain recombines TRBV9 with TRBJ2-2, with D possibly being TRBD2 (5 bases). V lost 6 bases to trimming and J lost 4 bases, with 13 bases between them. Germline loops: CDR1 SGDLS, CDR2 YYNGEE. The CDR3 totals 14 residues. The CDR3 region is CASTPSGVTGELFF. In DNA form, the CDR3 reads TGTGCCAGCACCCCCTCCGGGGTCACCGGGGAGCTGTTTTTT.

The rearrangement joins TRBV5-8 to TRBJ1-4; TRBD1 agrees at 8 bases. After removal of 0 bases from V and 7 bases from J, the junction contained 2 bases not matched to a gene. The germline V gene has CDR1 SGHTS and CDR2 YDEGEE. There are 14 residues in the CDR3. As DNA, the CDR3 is TGTGCCAGCAGCTTGGGACAGGGGTTTGAAAAACTGTTTTTT. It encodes CASSLGQGFEKLFF. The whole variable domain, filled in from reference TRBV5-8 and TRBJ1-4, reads EAGVTQSPTHLIKTRGQQATLRCSPISGHTSVYWYQQALGLGLQFLLWYDEGEERNRGNFPPRFSGRQFPNYSSELNVNALELEDSALYLCASSLGQGFEKLFFGSGTQLSVL.

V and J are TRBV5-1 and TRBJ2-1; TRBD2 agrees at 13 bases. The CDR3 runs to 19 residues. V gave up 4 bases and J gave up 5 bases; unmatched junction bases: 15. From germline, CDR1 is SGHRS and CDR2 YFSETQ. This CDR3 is CASSIDGLAGAFPDNEQFF. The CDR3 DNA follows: TGCGCCAGCAGCATCGATGGACTAGCGGGAGCCTTCCCTGACAATGAGCAGTTCTTC.

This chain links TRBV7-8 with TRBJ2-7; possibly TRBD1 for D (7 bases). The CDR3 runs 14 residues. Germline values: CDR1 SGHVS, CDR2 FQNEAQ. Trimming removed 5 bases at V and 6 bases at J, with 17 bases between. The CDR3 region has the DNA TGTGCCAGCAGCCCTTGTACAGGGGACTGCGAGCAGTACTTC. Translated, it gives CASSPCTGDCEQYF.

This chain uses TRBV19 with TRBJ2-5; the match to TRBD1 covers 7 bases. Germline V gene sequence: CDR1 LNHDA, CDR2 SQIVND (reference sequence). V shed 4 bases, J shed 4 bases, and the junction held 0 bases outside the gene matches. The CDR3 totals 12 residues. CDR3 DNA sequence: TGTGCCAGTAGTAACAGGGGAGAGACCCAGTACTTC. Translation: CASSNRGETQYF.

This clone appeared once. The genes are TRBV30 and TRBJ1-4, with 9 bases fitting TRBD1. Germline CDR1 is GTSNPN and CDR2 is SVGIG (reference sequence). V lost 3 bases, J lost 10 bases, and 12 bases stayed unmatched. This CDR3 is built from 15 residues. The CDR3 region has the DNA TGTGCCTGGAGCGCCCTACGGACAGGGGTCGCAAAACTGTTTTTT. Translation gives CAWSALRTGVAKLFF.

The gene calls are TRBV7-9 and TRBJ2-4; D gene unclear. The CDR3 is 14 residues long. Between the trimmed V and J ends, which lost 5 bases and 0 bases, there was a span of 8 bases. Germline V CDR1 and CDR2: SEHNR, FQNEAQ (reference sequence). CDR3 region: CASSPSIAKNIQYF. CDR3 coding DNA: TGTGCCAGCAGCCCTAGTATAGCCAAAAACATTCAGTACTTC.

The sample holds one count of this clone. The CDR3 coding sequence is TGTGCCAGCAGTGAACATGGGGGGGAAAGGGTCTATGGCTACACCTTC. The encoded protein is CASSEHGGERVYGYTF. This chain uses TRBV25-1 with TRBJ1-2; TRBD1 is a possible D gene (5 bases). This CDR3 contains 16 residues. Between the trimmed V and J ends, which lost 2 bases and 4 bases, there was a span of 17 bases. Germline V CDR1 and CDR2: MGHDK, SYGVNS.

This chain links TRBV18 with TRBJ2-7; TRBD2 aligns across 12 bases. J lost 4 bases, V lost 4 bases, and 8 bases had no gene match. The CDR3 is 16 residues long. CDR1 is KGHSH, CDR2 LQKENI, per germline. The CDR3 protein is CASSLQTSGSRYEQYF. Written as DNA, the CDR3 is TGTGCCAGCTCACTGCAGACTAGCGGGAGTAGGTACGAGCAGTACTTC.

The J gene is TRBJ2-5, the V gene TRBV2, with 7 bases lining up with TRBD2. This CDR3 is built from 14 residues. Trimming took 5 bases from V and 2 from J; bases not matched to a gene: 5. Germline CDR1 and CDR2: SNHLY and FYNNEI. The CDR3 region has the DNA TGTGCCAGCAGTCCGCAAGCGGGACAAGAGACCCAGTACTTC. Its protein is CASSPQAGQETQYF.

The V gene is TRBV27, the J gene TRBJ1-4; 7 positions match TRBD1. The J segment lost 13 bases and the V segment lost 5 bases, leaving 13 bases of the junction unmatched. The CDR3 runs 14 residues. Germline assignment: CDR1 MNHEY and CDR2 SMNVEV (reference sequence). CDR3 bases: TGTGCCAGCAGTAGACAAGGGGGCAAGTGGGGACTGTTTTTT. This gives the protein CASSRQGGKWGLFF.

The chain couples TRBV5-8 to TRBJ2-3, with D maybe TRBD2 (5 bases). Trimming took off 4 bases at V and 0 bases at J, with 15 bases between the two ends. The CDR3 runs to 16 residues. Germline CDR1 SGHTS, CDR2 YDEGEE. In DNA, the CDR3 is TGTGCCAGCAGCCAGCGGCGAGTCTCTAGCACAGATACGCAGTATTTT. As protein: CASSQRRVSSTDTQYF.

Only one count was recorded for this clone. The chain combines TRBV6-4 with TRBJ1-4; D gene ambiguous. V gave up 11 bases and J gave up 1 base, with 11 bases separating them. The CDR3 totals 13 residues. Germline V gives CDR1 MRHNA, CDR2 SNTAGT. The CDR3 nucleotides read TGTGCCTTCGTCCGGGTAACTAATGAAAAACTGTTTTTT. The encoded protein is CAFVRVTNEKLFF.

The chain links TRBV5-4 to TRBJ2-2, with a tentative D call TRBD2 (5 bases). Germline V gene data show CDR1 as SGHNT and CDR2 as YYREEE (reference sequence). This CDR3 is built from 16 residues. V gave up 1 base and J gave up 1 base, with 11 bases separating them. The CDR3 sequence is CASSLYPGRNTGELFF. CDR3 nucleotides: TGTGCCAGCAGCTTGTATCCGGGGAGGAACACCGGGGAGCTGTTTTTT.

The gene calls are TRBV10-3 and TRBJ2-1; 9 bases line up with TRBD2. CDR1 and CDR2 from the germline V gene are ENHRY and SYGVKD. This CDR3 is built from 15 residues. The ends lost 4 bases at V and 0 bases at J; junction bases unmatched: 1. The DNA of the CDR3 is TGTGCCATCAGTGGTAGCGGGAGCTCCTACAATGAGCAGTTCTTC. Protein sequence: CAISGSGSSYNEQFF.

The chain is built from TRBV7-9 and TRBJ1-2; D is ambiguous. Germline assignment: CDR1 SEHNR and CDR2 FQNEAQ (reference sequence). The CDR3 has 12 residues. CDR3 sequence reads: CGAEAVVRGYTF. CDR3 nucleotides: TGTGGAGCCGAGGCGGTTGTTAGAGGCTACACCTTC.

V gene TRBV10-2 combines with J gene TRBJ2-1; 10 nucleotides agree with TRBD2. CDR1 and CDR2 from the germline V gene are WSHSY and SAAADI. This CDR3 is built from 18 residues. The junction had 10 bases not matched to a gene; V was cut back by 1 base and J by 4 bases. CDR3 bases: TGCGCCAGCAGTGAGTTCGGTAGCGGGAGGTTTAAGTACAATGAGCAGTTCTTC. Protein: CASSEFGSGRFKYNEQFF.

The DNA for the CDR3 is TGTGCCAGCTCACCCCGACAGCACTCTAGCACAGATACGCAGTATTTT. Translated, it gives CASSPRQHSSTDTQYF. The chain is built from TRBV18 and TRBJ2-3, with a tentative D call TRBD1 (5 bases). The CDR3 has 16 residues. V lost 3 bases and J lost 0, with 13 bases in between. Germline V gene lookup returns CDR1 KGHSH and CDR2 LQKENI.

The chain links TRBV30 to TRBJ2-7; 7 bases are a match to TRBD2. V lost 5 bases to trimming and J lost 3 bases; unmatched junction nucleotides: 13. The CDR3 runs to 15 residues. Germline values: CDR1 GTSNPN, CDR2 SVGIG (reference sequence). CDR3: CAWGNPGRENYEQYF. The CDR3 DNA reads TGTGCCTGGGGGAACCCGGGGAGGGAGAACTACGAGCAGTACTTC.

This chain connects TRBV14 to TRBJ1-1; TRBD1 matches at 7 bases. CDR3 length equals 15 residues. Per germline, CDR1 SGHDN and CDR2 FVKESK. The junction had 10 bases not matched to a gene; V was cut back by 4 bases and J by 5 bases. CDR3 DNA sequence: TGTGCCAGCAGCCCTCCCGACAGGGTACGAACTGAAGCTTTCTTT. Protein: CASSPPDRVRTEAFF. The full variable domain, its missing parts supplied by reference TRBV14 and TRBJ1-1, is EAGVTQFPSHSVIEKGQTVTLRCDPISGHDNLYWYRRVMGKEIKFLLHFVKESKQDESGMPNNRFLAERTGGTYSTLKVQPAELEDSGVYFCASSPPDRVRTEAFFGQGTRLTVV.

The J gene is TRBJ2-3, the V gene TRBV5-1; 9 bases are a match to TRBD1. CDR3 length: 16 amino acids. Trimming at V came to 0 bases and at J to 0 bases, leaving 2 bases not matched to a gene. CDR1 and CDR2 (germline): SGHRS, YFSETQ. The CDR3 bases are TGCGCCAGCAGCTTGGATGGACAGGGGAGCACAGATACGCAGTATTTT. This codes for CASSLDGQGSTDTQYF.